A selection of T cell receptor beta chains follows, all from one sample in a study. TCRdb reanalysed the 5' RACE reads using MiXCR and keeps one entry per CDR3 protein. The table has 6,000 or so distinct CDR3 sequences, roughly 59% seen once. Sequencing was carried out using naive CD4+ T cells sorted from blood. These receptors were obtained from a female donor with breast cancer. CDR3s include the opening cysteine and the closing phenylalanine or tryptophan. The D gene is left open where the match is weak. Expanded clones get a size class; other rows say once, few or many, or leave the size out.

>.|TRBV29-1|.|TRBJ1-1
CSVRNTEAFF
TGCAGCGTTCGCAACACTGAAGCTTTCTTT
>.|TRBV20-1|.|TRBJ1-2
CSASVSPLGHNYGYTF
TGCAGTGCTAGTGTATCCCCATTGGGGCATAACTATGGCTACACCTTC
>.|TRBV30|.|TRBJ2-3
CAWSGLDTQYF
TGTGCCTGGAGTGGGCTAGATACGCAGTATTTT
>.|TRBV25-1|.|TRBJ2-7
CASVLPGSYEQYF
TGTGCGAGTGTGCTTCCGGGCTCCTACGAGCAGTACTTC
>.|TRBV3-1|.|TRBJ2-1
CASSQGGSPYNEQFF
TGTGCCAGCAGCCAAGGTGGGTCCCCCTACAATGAGCAGTTCTTC
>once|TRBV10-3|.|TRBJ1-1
CAISQDRENTEAFF
TGTGCCATCAGTCAAGACAGAGAGAACACTGAAGCTTTCTTT
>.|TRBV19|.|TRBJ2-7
CASQGRTYATHF
TGTGCCAGTCAGGGGAGGACCTACGCGACGCACTTC
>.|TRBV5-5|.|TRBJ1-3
CASSFRVAGAGNTIYF
TGTGCCAGCAGCTTTCGGGTCGCAGGCGCGGGAAACACCATATATTTT
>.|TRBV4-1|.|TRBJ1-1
CASSQEPGGLGFF
TGCGCCAGCAGCCAAGAACCAGGCGGTCTGGGTTTCTTT
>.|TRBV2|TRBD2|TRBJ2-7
CASSMRTSGSGEQYF
TGTGCCAGCAGTATGCGGACTAGCGGGAGTGGCGAGCAGTACTTC
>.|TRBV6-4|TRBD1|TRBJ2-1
CASSDGTGGNEQFF
TGTGCCAGCAGTGACGGGACAGGGGGCAATGAGCAGTTCTTC
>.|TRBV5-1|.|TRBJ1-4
CASSSQGGPGGEKLFF
TGCGCCAGCAGCTCACAAGGAGGACCTGGCGGGGAAAAACTGTTTTTT
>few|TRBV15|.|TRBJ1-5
CATSRDTTQSNQPQHF
TGTGCCACCAGCAGAGATACCACCCAGAGCAATCAGCCCCAGCATTTT
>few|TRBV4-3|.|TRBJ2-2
CASSQVRHTGELFF
TGCGCCAGCAGCCAAGTCAGACACACCGGGGAGCTGTTTTTT
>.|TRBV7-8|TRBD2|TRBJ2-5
CASSSTSGRGETQYF
TGTGCCAGCAGCTCTACTAGCGGGAGGGGAGAGACCCAGTACTTC
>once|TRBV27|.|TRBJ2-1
CASSFLLGGTEQFF
TGTGCCAGCAGTTTCCTCCTTGGGGGAACTGAGCAGTTCTTC
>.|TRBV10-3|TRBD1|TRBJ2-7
CAISTGDGYEQYF
TGTGCCATCAGTACAGGGGACGGGTACGAGCAGTACTTC
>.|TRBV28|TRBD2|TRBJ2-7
CASSSLAGAVHGQYF
TGTGCCAGCAGTTCACTAGCGGGAGCTGTCCACGGGCAGTACTTC
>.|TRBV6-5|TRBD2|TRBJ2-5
CASSYRTRTSGRLMRETQYF
TGTGCCAGCAGTTACCGTACCCGGACTAGCGGGAGGTTGATGAGGGAGACCCAGTACTTC
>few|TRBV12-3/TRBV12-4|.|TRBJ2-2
CASSLLSLGTGELFF
TGTGCCAGCAGTTTATTGTCGTTAGGTACCGGGGAGCTGTTTTTT
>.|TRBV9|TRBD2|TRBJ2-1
CASSERPGLANNNEQFF
TGTGCCAGCAGCGAGAGGCCGGGACTAGCGAATAACAATGAGCAGTTCTTC
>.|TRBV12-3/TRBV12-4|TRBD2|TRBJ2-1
CASSLGGRASDEQFF
TGTGCCAGCAGTTTAGGCGGGAGGGCCAGCGATGAGCAGTTCTTC
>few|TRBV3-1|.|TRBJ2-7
CASSQDTVSTVYEQYF
TGTGCCAGCAGCCAGGATACAGTTAGTACAGTATACGAGCAGTACTTC
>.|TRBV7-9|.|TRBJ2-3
CASSRRGAGTDTQYF
TGTGCCAGCAGCCGCAGGGGAGCTGGCACAGATACGCAGTATTTT
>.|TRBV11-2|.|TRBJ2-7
CASSLMQSGPNYEQYF
TGTGCCAGCAGCTTAATGCAGTCGGGACCGAACTACGAGCAGTACTTC
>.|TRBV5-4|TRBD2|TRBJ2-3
CASNITLAGGWPDTQYF
TGTGCCAGCAACATTACACTAGCGGGAGGATGGCCAGATACGCAGTATTTT
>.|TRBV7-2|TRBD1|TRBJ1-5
CASSDRGGQPQHF
TGTGCCAGCAGCGACAGGGGAGGTCAGCCCCAGCATTTT
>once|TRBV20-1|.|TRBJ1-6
CSARYRDNSPLHF
TGCAGTGCTAGGTATCGGGATAATTCACCCCTCCACTTT
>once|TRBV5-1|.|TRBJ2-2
CASSLTVGGELFF
TGCGCCAGCAGCTTGACGGTGGGTGGGGAGCTGTTTTTT
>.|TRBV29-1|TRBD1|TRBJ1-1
CSTWVGQGVTEAFF
TGCAGCACTTGGGTCGGCCAGGGGGTCACTGAAGCTTTCTTT
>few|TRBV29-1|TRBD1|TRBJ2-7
CSVSTGAYEQYF
TGCAGCGTCTCGACAGGGGCCTACGAGCAGTACTTC
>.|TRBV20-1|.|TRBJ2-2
CSAMNLGELFF
TGCAGTGCTATGAATCTAGGGGAGCTGTTTTTT
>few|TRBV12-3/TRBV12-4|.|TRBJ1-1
CASSLGAINTEAFF
TGTGCCAGCAGTTTAGGGGCTATTAACACTGAAGCTTTCTTT
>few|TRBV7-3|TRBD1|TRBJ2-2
CASSLRTRTGTGELFF
TGTGCCAGCAGCTTACGCACCCGGACAGGGACCGGGGAGCTGTTTTTT
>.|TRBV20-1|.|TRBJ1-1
CSARGGIITEAFF
TGCAGTGCTAGAGGGGGGATCATCACTGAAGCTTTCTTT
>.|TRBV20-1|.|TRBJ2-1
CSARGRAWYNEQFF
TGCAGTGCTAGAGGGCGGGCGTGGTACAATGAGCAGTTCTTC
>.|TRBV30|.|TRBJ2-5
CASGSGYQETQYF
TGTGCCTCAGGGAGTGGGTACCAAGAGACCCAGTACTTC
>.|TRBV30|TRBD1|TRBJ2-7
CAWKRTGGYEQYF
TGTGCCTGGAAAAGGACAGGGGGCTACGAGCAGTACTTC
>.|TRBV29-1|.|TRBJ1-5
CSVETPGQPQHF
TGCAGCGTTGAGACCCCCGGGCAGCCCCAGCATTTT
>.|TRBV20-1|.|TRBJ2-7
CSASLGADLYEQCF
TGCAGTGCTAGCTTAGGAGCGGACCTTTACGAGCAGTGCTTC
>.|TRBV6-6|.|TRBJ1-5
CASSLVSNQPQHF
TGTGCCAGCAGTTTGGTTAGCAATCAGCCCCAGCATTTT
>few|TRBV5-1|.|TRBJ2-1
CASSPGHETGNEQFF
TGCGCCAGCAGCCCGGGACACGAAACGGGCAATGAGCAGTTCTTC
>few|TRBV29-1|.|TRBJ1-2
CSVETTADGYTF
TGCAGCGTTGAAACCACGGCGGATGGCTACACCTTC
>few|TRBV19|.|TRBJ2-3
CASSDRNRDTQYF
TGTGCCAGTAGTGACAGGAATCGAGATACGCAGTATTTT
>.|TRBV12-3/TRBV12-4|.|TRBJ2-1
CASSVQDNEQFF
TGTGCCAGCTCCGTTCAGGACAATGAGCAGTTCTTC
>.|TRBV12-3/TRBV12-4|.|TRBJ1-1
CASSKIGGVDTEAFF
TGTGCCAGCAGTAAAATTGGGGGTGTGGACACTGAAGCTTTCTTT
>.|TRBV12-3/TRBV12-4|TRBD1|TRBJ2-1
CASSFRDRGLNEQFF
TGTGCCAGCAGCTTCAGGGACAGGGGGCTCAATGAGCAGTTCTTC
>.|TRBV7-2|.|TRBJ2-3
CASSLQAVTDTQYF
TGTGCCAGCAGCTTACAAGCGGTCACAGATACGCAGTATTTT
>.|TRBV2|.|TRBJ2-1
CASQWGELYGYNEQFF
TGTGCCAGCCAATGGGGAGAACTTTACGGATACAATGAGCAGTTCTTC
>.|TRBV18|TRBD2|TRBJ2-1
CASSTSGRSVEQFF
TGTGCCAGCTCAACTAGCGGGAGGTCTGTTGAGCAGTTCTTC
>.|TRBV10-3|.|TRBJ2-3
CAIRSTQGGTDTQYF
TGTGCCATCAGGTCGACGCAAGGCGGCACAGATACGCAGTATTTT
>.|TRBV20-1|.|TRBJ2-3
CSAQALAPSTDTQYF
TGCAGTGCTCAAGCTCTAGCGCCTAGCACAGATACGCAGTATTTT
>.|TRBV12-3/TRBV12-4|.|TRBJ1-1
CASSLGLEAFF
TGTGCCAGCAGTTTAGGTCTCGAAGCTTTCTTT
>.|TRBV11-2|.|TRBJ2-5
CASSLDRGLRETQYF
TGTGCCAGCAGCTTAGATAGGGGACTGAGGGAGACCCAGTACTTC
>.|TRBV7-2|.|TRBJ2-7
CASSLGSPGTYEQYF
TGTGCCAGCAGCTTAGGCTCCCCAGGAACGTACGAGCAGTACTTC